This T cell receptor (beta chain) was sequenced during a study of Ad26.COV2.S vaccination and SARS-CoV-2 variants listed by TCRdb under 2021. Study-level background: Donors in the vaccine arm were drawn from COV1001, a phase I-IIa trial of Ad26.COV2.S in healthy adults that was multicentre, randomized, double-blind and placebo-controlled. Dosing of Ad26.COV2.S was intramuscular, at either 5x10^10 or 1x10^11 viral particles, delivered as one shot or as two shots spaced 56 days apart. The specificity and breadth of SARS-CoV-2-reactive T cell receptors after Ad26.COV2.S vaccination were assessed by TCRbeta repertoire sequencing. A total of around 32 samples were included in the TCR-sequenced set, comprising 19 Ad26.COV2.S vaccine recipients, 5 placebo recipients and 8 SARS-CoV-2 convalescent individuals. Participants in the trial were split at random into five groups of five each, receiving low-dose or high-dose Ad26.COV2.S once or twice, or else placebo on both occasions. Blinding of investigators to trial group allocation was maintained during experiments and outcome assessment. Broad study findings and their caveats: Non-spike TCR breadth was comparable between vaccine and placebo recipients, consistent with the vaccine containing only spike. The study was not powered to compare responses between vaccine doses or regimens. Ad26.COV2.S recipients had higher spike-specific TCR breadth than placebo recipients (P = 0.0014). After vaccination, spike-specific CD8+ and CD4+ T cell responses were reported to show substantial breadth. The authors noted that the TCR breadth and depth analyses may have underestimated total T cell responses.

With respect to this clone: It lacks a known antigen. No clone much larger than this one lies a single base away; base qualities are absent.

The CDR3 spans 15 residues, from the cysteine through the phenylalanine. Only the CDR3 part of the read is kept: 45 bases, read in frame from the first base. Sequences SQVTM (CDR1) and ANQGSEA (CDR2) are obtained from the germline V gene. The trim is 1 base for V and 7 bases for J, with a gap of 16 bases between the germline ends. TCRbeta CDR3 regions were sequenced with the immunoSEQ Assay. After extraction, genomic DNA underwent amplification by bias-controlled multiplex PCR, followed by high-throughput sequencing. Per the original workflow: Collapsing and filtering of sequences were performed to quantify the absolute abundance of each unique TCRbeta CDR3 region. T cell fraction was estimated by normalizing TCRbeta template counts to usable DNA, with usable DNA measured through amplification of reference genes found in all nucleated cells. Repertoire TCRs were annotated as SARS-CoV-2-specific when V gene, CDR3 amino acid sequence and J gene were exactly matched to a known reactive TCR set. The reference SARS-CoV-2 TCR set came from MIRA and was filtered for enrichment in COVID-19-positive ImmuneCODE repertoires, removing public or cross-reactive TCRs. Based on the MIRA antigens, annotated TCRs were further analysed at the level of specific ORF or position within ORF. Breadth was defined as the number of annotated unique rearrangements divided by the total number of unique productive rearrangements, and depth was defined as the summed frequency of the annotated unique rearrangements. Two-sided Wilcoxon rank-sum tests were used to compare TCR breadth between groups. TCRdb obtained this table from immuneACCESS and retained in-frame rearrangements with V and J assigned. These tables miss some clones; where compared with another copy, unresolved V genes account for less than half of the shortfall, and the remainder is unexplained. The DNA gave D and trimming, while V, J and clone size come from that table. Counted in this sample were 300,000 to 400,000 clones; around 90% of them appeared once. Around 5.5% of the sample is in the top ten clones.

The treatment or condition label, as the study defines it: 19 received Ad26.COV2.S at low or high dose, single or two shots; 5 received placebo; per-sample allocation not given. For vaccine and placebo recipients, repertoires were sequenced using samples collected on day 63 after the first injection. Between 29 July and 7 August 2020, Cohort 1b enrolled fewer than 30 adults aged 18-55 years at one site in Boston, USA. Ad26.COV2.S was a replication-incompetent adenovirus type 26 vector expressing a prefusion-stabilized SARS-CoV-2 spike protein from the original Wuhan strain. The chain couples TRBV29-1 to TRBJ1-4; TRBD1 might be the D gene, on 5 matching bases. The receptor's source is a person aged 18-60 years who received the Ad26.COV2.S COVID-19 vaccine or a placebo. Sequencing used peripheral blood, obtained in a trial of Ad26.COV2.S vaccine versus placebo. The nucleotide sequence is given as TGCAGCGTTGAAGGGGGACTCCGAGGACGTGAAAAACTGTTTTTT. This codes for CSVEGGLRGREKLFF.